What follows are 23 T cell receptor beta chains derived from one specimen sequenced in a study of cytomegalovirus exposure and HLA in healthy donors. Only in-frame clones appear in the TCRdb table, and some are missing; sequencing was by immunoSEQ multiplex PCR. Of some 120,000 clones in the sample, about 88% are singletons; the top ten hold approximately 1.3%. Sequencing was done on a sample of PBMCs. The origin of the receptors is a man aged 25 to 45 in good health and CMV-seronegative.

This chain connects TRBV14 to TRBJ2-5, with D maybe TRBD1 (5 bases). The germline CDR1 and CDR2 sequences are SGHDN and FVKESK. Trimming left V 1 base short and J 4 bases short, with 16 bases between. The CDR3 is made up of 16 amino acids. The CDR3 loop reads CASSQGTLPWGETQYF. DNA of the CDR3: TGTGCCAGCAGCCAAGGGACACTACCTTGGGGAGAGACCCAGTACTTC. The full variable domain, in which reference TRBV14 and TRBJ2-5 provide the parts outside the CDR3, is EAGVTQFPSHSVIEKGQTVTLRCDPISGHDNLYWYRRVMGKEIKFLLHFVKESKQDESGMPNNRFLAERTGGTYSTLKVQPAELEDSGVYFCASSQGTLPWGETQYFGPGTRLLVL.

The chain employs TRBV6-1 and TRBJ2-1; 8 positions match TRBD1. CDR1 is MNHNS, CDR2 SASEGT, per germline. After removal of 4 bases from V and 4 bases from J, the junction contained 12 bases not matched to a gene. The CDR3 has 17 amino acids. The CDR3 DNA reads TGTGCCAGCAGTGCCCAACTGGGACAGGTCGGTTACAATGAGCAGTTCTTC. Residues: CASSAQLGQVGYNEQFF.

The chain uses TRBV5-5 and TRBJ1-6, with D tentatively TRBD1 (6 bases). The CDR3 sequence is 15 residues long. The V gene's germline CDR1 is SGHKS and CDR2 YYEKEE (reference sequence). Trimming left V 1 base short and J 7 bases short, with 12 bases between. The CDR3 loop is CASSLRAGENSPLHF. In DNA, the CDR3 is TGTGCCAGCAGCTTGCGGGCAGGGGAAAATTCACCCCTCCACTTT.

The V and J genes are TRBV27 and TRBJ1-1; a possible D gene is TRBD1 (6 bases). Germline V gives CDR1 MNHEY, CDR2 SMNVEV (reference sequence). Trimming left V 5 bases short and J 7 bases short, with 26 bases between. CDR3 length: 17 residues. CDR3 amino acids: CASSTPAMAGGGHEAFF. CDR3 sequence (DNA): TGTGCCAGCAGTACCCCAGCTATGGCAGGCGGGGGGCATGAAGCTTTCTTT.

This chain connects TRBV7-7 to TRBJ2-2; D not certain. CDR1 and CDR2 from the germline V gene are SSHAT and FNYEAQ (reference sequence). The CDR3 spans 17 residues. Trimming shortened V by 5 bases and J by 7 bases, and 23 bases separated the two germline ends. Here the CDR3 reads CASSPSSDLGGVGELFF. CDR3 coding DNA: TGTGCCAGCAGCCCGTCCTCGGATTTAGGCGGAGTCGGGGAGCTGTTTTTT.

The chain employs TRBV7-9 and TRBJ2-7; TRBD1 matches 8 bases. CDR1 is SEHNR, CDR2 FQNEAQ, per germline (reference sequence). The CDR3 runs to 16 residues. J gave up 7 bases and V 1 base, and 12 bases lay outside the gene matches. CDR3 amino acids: CASSLERTGQFGEQYF. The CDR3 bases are TGTGCCAGCAGCTTAGAGAGGACAGGGCAATTCGGGGAGCAGTACTTC.

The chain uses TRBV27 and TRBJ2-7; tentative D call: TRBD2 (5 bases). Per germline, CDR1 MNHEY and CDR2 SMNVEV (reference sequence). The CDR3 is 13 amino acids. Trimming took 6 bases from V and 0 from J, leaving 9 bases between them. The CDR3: CASSSGSSYEQYF. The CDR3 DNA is TGTGCCAGCAGCTCGGGGTCCTCCTACGAGCAGTACTTC.

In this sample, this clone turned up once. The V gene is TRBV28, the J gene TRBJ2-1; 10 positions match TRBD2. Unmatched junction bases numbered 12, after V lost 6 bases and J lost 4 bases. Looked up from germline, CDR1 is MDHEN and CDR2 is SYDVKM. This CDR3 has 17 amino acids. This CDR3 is CASSLDPRSGRYNEQFF. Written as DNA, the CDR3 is TGTGCCAGCAGCCTGGACCCGCGTAGCGGGAGGTACAATGAGCAGTTCTTC.

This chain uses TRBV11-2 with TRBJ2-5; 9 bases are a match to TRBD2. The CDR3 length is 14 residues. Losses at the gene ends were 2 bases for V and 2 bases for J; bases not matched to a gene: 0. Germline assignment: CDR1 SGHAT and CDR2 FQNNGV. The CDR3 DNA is TGTGCCAGCAGCTTACTAGCGGGGCAAGAGACCCAGTACTTC. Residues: CASSLLAGQETQYF.

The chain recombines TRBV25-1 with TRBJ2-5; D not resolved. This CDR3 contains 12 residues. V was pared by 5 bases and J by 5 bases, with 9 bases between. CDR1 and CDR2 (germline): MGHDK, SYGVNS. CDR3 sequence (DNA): TGTGCCAGCAGTCTGTCGAGGGAGACCCAGTACTTC. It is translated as CASSLSRETQYF.

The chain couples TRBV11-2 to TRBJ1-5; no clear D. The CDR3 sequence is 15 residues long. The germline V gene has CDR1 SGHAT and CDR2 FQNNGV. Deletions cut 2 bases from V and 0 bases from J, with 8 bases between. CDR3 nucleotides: TGTGCCAGCAGCTTAACAGCTTATAGCAATCAGCCCCAGCATTTT. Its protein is CASSLTAYSNQPQHF.

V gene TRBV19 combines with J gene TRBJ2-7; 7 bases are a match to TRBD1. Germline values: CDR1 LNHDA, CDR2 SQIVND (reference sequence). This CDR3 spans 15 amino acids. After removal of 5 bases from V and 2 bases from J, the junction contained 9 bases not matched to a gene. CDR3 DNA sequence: TGTGCCAGTAGTTTTTTGGGACAGCAAGCCTACGAGCAGTACTTC. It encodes CASSFLGQQAYEQYF.

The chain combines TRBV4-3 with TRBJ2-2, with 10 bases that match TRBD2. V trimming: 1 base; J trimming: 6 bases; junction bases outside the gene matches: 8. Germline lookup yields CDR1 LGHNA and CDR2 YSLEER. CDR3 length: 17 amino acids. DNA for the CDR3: TGCGCCAGCAGCCAAGCTATGGAGCGGGAGGGCTCCGGGGAGCTGTTTTTT. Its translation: CASSQAMEREGSGELFF.

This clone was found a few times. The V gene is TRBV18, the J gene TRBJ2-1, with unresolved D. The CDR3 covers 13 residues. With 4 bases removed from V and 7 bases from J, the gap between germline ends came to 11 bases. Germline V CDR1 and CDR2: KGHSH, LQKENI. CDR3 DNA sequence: TGTGCCAGCTCACGCCCACAGCTTAATGAGCAGTTCTTC. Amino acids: CASSRPQLNEQFF.

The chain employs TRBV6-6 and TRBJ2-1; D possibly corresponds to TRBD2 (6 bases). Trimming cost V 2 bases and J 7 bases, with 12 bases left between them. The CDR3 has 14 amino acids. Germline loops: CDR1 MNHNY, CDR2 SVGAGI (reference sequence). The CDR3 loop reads CASSYTGVRNEQFF. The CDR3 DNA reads TGTGCCAGCAGTTACACGGGAGTAAGGAATGAGCAGTTCTTC.

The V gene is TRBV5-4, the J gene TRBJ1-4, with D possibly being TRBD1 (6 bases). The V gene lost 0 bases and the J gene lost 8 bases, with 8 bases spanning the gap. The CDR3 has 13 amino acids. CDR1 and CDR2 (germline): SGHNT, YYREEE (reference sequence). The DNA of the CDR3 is TGTGCCAGCAGCTTGGCGACAGGCGAAAAACTGTTTTTT. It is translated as CASSLATGEKLFF.

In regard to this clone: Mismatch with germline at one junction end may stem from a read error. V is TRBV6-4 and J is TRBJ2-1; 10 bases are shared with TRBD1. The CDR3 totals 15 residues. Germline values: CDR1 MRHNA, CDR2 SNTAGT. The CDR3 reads CASGEAGQGIGEQFF. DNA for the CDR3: TGTGCCAGCGGTGAGGCGGGACAGGGGATAGGTGAGCAGTTCTTC.

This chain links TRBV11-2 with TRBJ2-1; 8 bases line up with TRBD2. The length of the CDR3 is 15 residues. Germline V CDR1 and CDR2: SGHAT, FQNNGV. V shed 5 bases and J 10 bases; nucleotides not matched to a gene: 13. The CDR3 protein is CASSPPRAGENEQFF. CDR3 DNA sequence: TGTGCCAGCAGCCCCCCACGAGCGGGAGAAAACGAGCAGTTCTTC.

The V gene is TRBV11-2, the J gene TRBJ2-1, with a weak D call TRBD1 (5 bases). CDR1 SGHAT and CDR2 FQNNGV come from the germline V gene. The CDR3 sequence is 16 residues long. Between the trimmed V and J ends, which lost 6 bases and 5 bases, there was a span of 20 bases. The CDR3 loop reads CASSSLPLGRDNEQFF. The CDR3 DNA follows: TGTGCCAGCAGTTCCCTACCCCTGGGGCGCGACAATGAGCAGTTCTTC. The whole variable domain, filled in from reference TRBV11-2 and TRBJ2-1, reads EAGVAQSPRYKIIEKRQSVAFWCNPISGHATLYWYQQILGQGPKLLIQFQNNGVVDDSQLPKDRFSAERLKGVDSTLKIQPAKLEDSAVYLCASSSLPLGRDNEQFFGPGTRLTVL.

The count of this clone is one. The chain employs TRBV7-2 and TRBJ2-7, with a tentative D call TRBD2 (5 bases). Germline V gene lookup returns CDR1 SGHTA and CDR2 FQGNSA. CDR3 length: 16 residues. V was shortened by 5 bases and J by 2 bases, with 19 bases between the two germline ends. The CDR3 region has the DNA TGTGCCAGCAGCCTAAACCTCAAGGACTGGGCCTACGAGCAGTACTTC. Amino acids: CASSLNLKDWAYEQYF.

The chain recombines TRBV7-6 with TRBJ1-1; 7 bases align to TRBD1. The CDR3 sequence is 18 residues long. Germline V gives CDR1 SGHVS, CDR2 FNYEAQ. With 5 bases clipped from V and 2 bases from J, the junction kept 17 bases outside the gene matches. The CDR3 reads CASSLNPGTDLPNTEAFF. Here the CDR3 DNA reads TGTGCCAGCAGCCTCAATCCCGGGACAGATCTTCCAAACACTGAAGCTTTCTTT.

In nucleotides, the CDR3 is TGCGCCAGCAGCCTGACTGCCGGGACAGGTTACTACGAGCAGTACTTC. Translated, it gives CASSLTAGTGYYEQYF. The chain carries TRBV5-1 and TRBJ2-7; 8 bases line up with TRBD1. This CDR3 is 16 amino acids long. Germline values: CDR1 SGHRS, CDR2 YFSETQ. Germline trimming cut 4 bases from V and 3 bases from J; bases unmatched to any gene: 12.

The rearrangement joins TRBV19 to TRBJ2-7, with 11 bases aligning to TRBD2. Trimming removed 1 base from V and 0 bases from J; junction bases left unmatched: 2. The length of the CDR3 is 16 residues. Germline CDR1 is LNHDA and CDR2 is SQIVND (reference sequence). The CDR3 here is CASSIGLAGSSYEQYF. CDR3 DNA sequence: TGTGCCAGTAGTATAGGACTAGCGGGGAGCTCCTACGAGCAGTACTTC.